This T cell receptor beta chain was identified in a study of beta chain features in type 1 diabetes. The study's findings and limits: Researchers report that Type 1 diabetes patients had moderately but significantly shorter TCRB CDR3s across all four CD4+ subsets.

Sequencing targeted expressed TCRB transcripts, as all isolated RNA had been reverse transcribed. Measured with immunoSEQ multiplex PCR; TCRdb has only the in-frame clones, and not every one. Here the sample spans about 230,000 clones, 16% being singletons. The CDR3 length is 17 residues. Germline-derived CDR1 and CDR2 are MNHNS and SASEGT. Trimming removed 1 base at V and 6 bases at J, with 18 bases between. Comment on this clone: The target antigen is unknown.

The receptor was derived from a man between 25 and 39 years old with type 1 diabetes. Sequencing used naive CD4+ T cells from blood. The chain employs TRBV6-1 and TRBJ1-4; D call uncertain. CDR3 nucleotide sequence: TGTGCCAGCAGTGAAGACCTCCCCGCCTCGTCGGATGAAAAACTGTTTTTT. It translates to CASSEDLPASSDEKLFF.